These T cell receptor beta chains were read from a single sample in a study of early T cells in non-severe SARS-CoV-2 infection. MiXCR was run by TCRdb on the 5' RACE reads, yielding one entry per CDR3 protein. The sample lists approximately 90,000 distinct CDR3 sequences, about 10% seen once, with approximately 4.7% in the top ten. This specimen was whole blood, taken at baseline. Receptors originate from an adult who was a healthcare worker with PCR-confirmed SARS-CoV-2 infection or an uninfected control (not recorded which). The CDR3 runs from the conserved cysteine through the conserved F or W. The D gene is left open where the match is weak. A row's size may be missing; if present it is once, few, many or a size class.

>NA|TRBJ2-3|NA|TRBV5-1
CASSFEGEKTDTQYF
TGCGCCAGCAGCTTCGAGGGAGAGAAGACAGATACGCAGTATTTT
>NA|TRBJ2-3|NA|TRBV7-3
CASSLSGADTQYF
TGTGCCAGCAGCTTAAGCGGGGCAGATACGCAGTATTTT
>TRBD2|TRBJ2-1|few|TRBV7-6
CASSHPGLNYNEQFF
TGTGCCAGCAGCCACCCGGGACTAAACTACAATGAGCAGTTCTTC
>NA|TRBJ2-7|many|TRBV21-1
CASSKDQTDRVGYEQYF
TGTGCCAGCAGCAAAGACCAGACGGACAGGGTAGGGTACGAGCAGTACTTC
>TRBD2|TRBJ2-1|few|TRBV5-1
CASSLVAGADNEQFF
TGCGCCAGCAGCTTGGTAGCGGGGGCCGACAATGAGCAGTTCTTC
>NA|TRBJ2-7|many|TRBV3-1
CSSGGPREQYF
TGTTCCTCTGGGGGGCCACGCGAGCAGTACTTC
>NA|TRBJ2-3|few|TRBV6-6
CASSWDSPKSDTQYF
TGTGCCAGCAGCTGGGACTCACCAAAATCAGATACGCAGTATTTT
>TRBD1|TRBJ1-1|many|TRBV5-1
CASSFTGGTEAFF
TGCGCCAGCAGCTTTACAGGGGGCACTGAAGCTTTCTTT
>TRBD2|TRBJ2-1|many|TRBV20-1
CSAPGLANSYNEQFF
TGCAGTGCCCCCGGACTAGCGAACTCCTACAATGAGCAGTTCTTC
>NA|TRBJ1-5|few|TRBV5-6
CASSFLNFPGDQQPQHF
TGTGCCAGCAGCTTCTTAAATTTCCCAGGGGACCAACAGCCCCAGCATTTT
>TRBD1|TRBJ2-1|few|TRBV2
CASNYGTGDNEQFF
TGTGCCAGCAACTACGGGACAGGAGACAATGAGCAGTTCTTC
>NA|TRBJ2-1|few|TRBV6-2/TRBV6-3
CASSWALYNEQFF
TGTGCCAGCAGTTGGGCCCTCTACAATGAGCAGTTCTTC
>TRBD1|TRBJ2-7|few|TRBV5-1
CASSLGTGTGEQYF
TGCGCCAGCAGCTTGGGGACAGGGACTGGCGAGCAGTACTTC
>NA|TRBJ2-1|many|TRBV6-5
CASSRTSMNEQFF
TGTGCCAGCAGCCGAACTAGTATGAATGAGCAGTTCTTC
>NA|TRBJ2-1|NA|TRBV7-2
CASSADVGDSYNEQFF
TGTGCCAGCAGCGCCGACGTGGGGGACTCCTACAATGAGCAGTTCTTC
>TRBD1|TRBJ1-6|many|TRBV30
CAWAGTGTVPLHF
TGTGCCTGGGCCGGGACAGGTACCGTTCCCCTCCACTTT
>NA|TRBJ1-1|few|TRBV29-1
CSVEDHGRRDTEAFF
TGCAGCGTTGAAGATCATGGGAGAAGGGACACTGAAGCTTTCTTT
>NA|TRBJ2-3|few|TRBV20-1
CSASGRGATTDTQYF
TGCAGTGCTAGCGGGAGAGGAGCTACGACAGATACGCAGTATTTT
>NA|TRBJ1-2|NA|TRBV6-2/TRBV6-3
CASSYTGNYGYTF
TGTGCCAGCAGTTATACAGGGAACTATGGCTACACCTTC
>NA|TRBJ2-5|few|TRBV25-1
CASNDLQETQYF
TGTGCCAGCAACGACCTACAAGAGACCCAGTACTTC
>NA|TRBJ2-5|many|TRBV7-9
CASSPQTGWETQYF
TGTGCCAGCAGCCCGCAGACAGGCTGGGAGACCCAGTACTTC
>NA|TRBJ2-7|many|TRBV6-2/TRBV6-3
CASSLGASYEQYF
TGTGCCAGCAGTCTTGGAGCGTCCTACGAGCAGTACTTC
>NA|TRBJ2-5|many|TRBV7-9
CASSPLGGGEMVTQYF
TGTGCCAGCAGCCCGTTAGGAGGGGGAGAGATGGTGACCCAGTACTTC
>NA|TRBJ2-3|many|TRBV29-1
CSVERDRDTQYF
TGCAGCGTTGAGCGGGATAGGGATACGCAGTATTTT
>NA|TRBJ2-7|NA|TRBV29-1
CSVEEHGYEQYF
TGCAGCGTTGAAGAACATGGTTACGAGCAGTACTTC
>NA|TRBJ1-1|many|TRBV12-3/TRBV12-4
CASSIRRSTEAFF
TGTGCCAGCAGTATACGACGCTCCACTGAAGCTTTCTTT
>NA|TRBJ1-2|many|TRBV5-1
CASSFQGDPNYGYTF
TGCGCCAGCAGCTTTCAGGGAGATCCTAACTATGGCTACACCTTC
>NA|TRBJ1-4|few|TRBV6-1
CASSVQDRNEKLFF
TGTGCCAGCAGTGTACAGGACCGTAATGAAAAACTGTTTTTT
>NA|TRBJ2-3|many|TRBV5-1
CASRSIGSMPDTQYF
TGCGCCAGCAGATCCATTGGGTCAATGCCAGATACGCAGTATTTT